What follows are 10 T cell receptor beta chains derived from one specimen sequenced in a study of blood T cell repertoires in COVID-19. The data were produced by immunoSEQ multiplex PCR, yet TCRdb's version contains in-frame clones alone and is incomplete. The sample consists of approximately 300,000 clones, roughly 89% of them appearing once. The source material was peripheral blood. All receptors derive from a man younger than 40 with acute or convalescent COVID-19.

The genes are TRBV29-1 and TRBJ2-5; the D gene is possibly TRBD1 (5 bases). V was clipped by 7 bases and J by 5 bases, with 11 bases between them. CDR1 and CDR2 from the germline V gene are SQVTM and ANQGSEA. The CDR3 is made up of 11 amino acids. As DNA, the CDR3 is TGCAGCGGCAGGGTCGGCGAGACCCAGTACTTC. Its protein is CSGRVGETQYF.

V gene TRBV19 combines with J gene TRBJ1-4, with a tentative D call TRBD1 (5 bases). The length of the CDR3 is 18 residues. Trimming left V 5 bases short and J 2 bases short, with 21 bases between. Per germline, CDR1 LNHDA and CDR2 SQIVND (reference sequence). CDR3 loop: CASSARSGGMWTNEKLFF. The CDR3 DNA reads TGTGCCAGTAGTGCACGCAGCGGGGGGATGTGGACTAATGAAAAACTGTTTTTT.

The chain employs TRBV27 and TRBJ1-4, with TRBD1 as a possible D gene (6 bases). V lost 5 bases and J 8 bases, leaving 21 bases between the germline ends. Germline V CDR1 and CDR2: MNHEY, SMNVEV (reference sequence). The CDR3 loop spans 16 amino acids. The CDR3 protein is CASSETGTHNPEKLFF. The CDR3 DNA follows: TGTGCCAGCAGTGAAACCGGGACACATAATCCGGAAAAACTGTTTTTT.

V is TRBV9 and J is TRBJ2-1, with a weak D call TRBD2 (7 bases). Germline assignment: CDR1 SGDLS and CDR2 YYNGEE. The CDR3 has 15 amino acids. V was shortened by 4 bases and J by 2 bases, with 13 bases between the two germline ends. The CDR3, as DNA: TGTGCCAGCAGCCCATGGGGGGGGCCCTACAATGAGCAGTTCTTC. Translation: CASSPWGGPYNEQFF.

The chain couples TRBV28 to TRBJ1-3; D gene uncertain. Germline CDR1 is MDHEN and CDR2 is SYDVKM. The length of the CDR3 is 15 residues. V lost 4 bases, J lost 4 bases, and 14 bases lay in between. This CDR3 reads CASSSPFPLGNTIYF. In DNA, the CDR3 is TGTGCCAGCAGTTCCCCGTTTCCCCTGGGAAACACCATATATTTT.

The chain carries TRBV28 and TRBJ2-3; 10 positions match TRBD2. This CDR3 has 15 amino acids. Germline trimming cut 1 base from V and 6 bases from J; bases unmatched to any gene: 4. Per germline, CDR1 MDHEN and CDR2 SYDVKM. The DNA for the CDR3 is TGTGCCAGCAGTTTATTCACTAGCGGGGTTGATACGCAGTATTTT. Encoded protein: CASSLFTSGVDTQYF.

The chain carries TRBV7-3 and TRBJ1-2; TRBD1 matches 8 bases. Germline V gene lookup returns CDR1 SGHTA and CDR2 FQGTGA. Germline trimming cut 8 bases from V and 6 bases from J; bases unmatched to any gene: 5. The CDR3 extends over 12 amino acids. Here the CDR3 reads CASGTGLNGYTF. The CDR3 DNA sequence: TGTGCCAGCGGGACAGGACTCAATGGCTACACCTTC.

This chain joins TRBV14 and TRBJ1-1; D gene uncertain. This CDR3 region has 14 residues. CDR1 SGHDN and CDR2 FVKESK come from the germline V gene. V gave up 0 bases and J gave up 4 bases, with 9 bases separating them. CDR3 amino acids: CASSQDLVSTEAFF. In nucleotides, the CDR3 is TGTGCCAGCAGCCAAGATCTGGTGAGCACTGAAGCTTTCTTT.

The gene calls are TRBV5-6 and TRBJ2-7; D is unresolved. The V gene's germline CDR1 is SGHDT and CDR2 YYEEEE. Trimming cost V 0 bases and J 3 bases, with 7 bases left between them. The CDR3 runs 13 residues. Here the CDR3 reads CASSLGQHYEQYF. DNA of the CDR3: TGTGCCAGCAGCTTGGGGCAACACTACGAGCAGTACTTC.

This chain uses TRBV28 with TRBJ1-2; D not resolved. Germline V gene lookup returns CDR1 MDHEN and CDR2 SYDVKM. The length of the CDR3 is 11 residues. The V end was cut by 3 bases, the J end by 6 bases, with 5 bases between. The CDR3 nucleotides are TGTGCCAGCAGTTTTCGGGATGGCTACACCTTC. This sequence encodes CASSFRDGYTF.